This T cell receptor (beta chain) was sequenced in a study of cytomegalovirus exposure and HLA in healthy donors. Study-wide background: Of around 400 genotyped donors, 81% grouped in the Caucasian-associated ancestry cluster.

Trimming stripped 0 bases from V and 3 bases from J, with 12 bases between. This CDR3 is 15 amino acids long. The germline gives CDR1 LNHNV, CDR2 YYDKDF (reference sequence). Both 60 Vbeta primers and 13 Jbeta primers went into the PCR. Using immunoSEQ multiplex PCR, the repertoire was profiled, and TCRdb retains in-frame clones only, with some absent. The data hold over 150,000 clones, with around four fifths observed a single time. This receptor was identified in a male donor in good health and CMV-seropositive. Sequencing was carried out using PBMCs. The V call is TRBV15, the J call TRBJ2-7; no clear D gene. Here the CDR3 DNA reads TGTGCCACCAGCAGAGATCGGCCAGGCTTCTACGAGCAGTACTTC. Translation gives CATSRDRPGFYEQYF.